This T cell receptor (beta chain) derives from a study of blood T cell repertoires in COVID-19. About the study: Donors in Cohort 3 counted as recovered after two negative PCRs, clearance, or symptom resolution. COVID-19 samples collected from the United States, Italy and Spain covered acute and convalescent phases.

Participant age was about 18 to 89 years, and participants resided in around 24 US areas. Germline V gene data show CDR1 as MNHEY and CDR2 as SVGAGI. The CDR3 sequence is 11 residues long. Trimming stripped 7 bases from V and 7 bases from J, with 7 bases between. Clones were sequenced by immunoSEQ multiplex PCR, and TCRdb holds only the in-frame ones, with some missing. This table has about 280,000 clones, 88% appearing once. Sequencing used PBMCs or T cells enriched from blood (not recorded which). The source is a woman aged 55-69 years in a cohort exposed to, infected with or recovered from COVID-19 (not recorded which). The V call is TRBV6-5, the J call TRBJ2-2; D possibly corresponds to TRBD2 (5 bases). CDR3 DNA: TGTGCCAGCAACCGGGGCGGGGAGCTGTTTTTT. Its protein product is CASNRGGELFF.